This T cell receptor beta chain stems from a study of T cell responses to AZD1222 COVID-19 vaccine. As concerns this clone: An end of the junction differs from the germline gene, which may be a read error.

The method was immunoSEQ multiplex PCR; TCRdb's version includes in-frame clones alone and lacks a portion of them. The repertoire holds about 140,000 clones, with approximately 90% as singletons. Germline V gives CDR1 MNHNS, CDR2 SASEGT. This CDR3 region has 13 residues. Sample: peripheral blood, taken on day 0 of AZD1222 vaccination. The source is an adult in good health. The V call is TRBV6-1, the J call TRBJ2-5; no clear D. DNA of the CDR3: TGTGCCAGCAGGGAAGTACACCAAGAGACCCAGTACTTC. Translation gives CASREVHQETQYF.